A single sample is the source of the 26 T cell receptor beta chains below, sequenced in a study of tumor-infiltrating lymphocytes in primary liver carcinoma. Blood RNA was derived from unsorted whole blood, and germline DNA was extracted too. Reverse transcription of roughly 470 ng total RNA with a constant-region primer produced TCR beta cDNA. Three-round nested multiplex PCR performed with slightly modified ARM-PCR produced the TCR beta libraries. TRBV1-TRBV30 forward primers paired with a C-beta reverse primer were used in the first two PCR rounds, which ran about 11 cycles each. In TCRdb, the multiplex PCR reads were re-called with MiXCR into one record per CDR3 protein. The table shows approximately 330,000 distinct CDR3 sequences, with 65% occurring only once. The sequenced sample consisted of peripheral blood. These receptors originate from a man aged 35-49 years with primary liver carcinoma and hepatitis B virus infection.

This chain joins TRBV14 and TRBJ2-2, with D maybe TRBD1 (5 bases). This CDR3 region has 13 residues. V was shortened by 1 base and J by 6 bases, with 6 bases between the two germline ends. CDR1 and CDR2 (germline): SGHDN, FVKESK. CDR3 DNA sequence: TGTGCCAGCAGCCAAGGGGGCTCCGGGGAGCTGTTTTTT. This sequence encodes CASSQGGSGELFF. The full variable domain, its missing parts supplied by reference TRBV14 and TRBJ2-2, is EAGVTQFPSHSVIEKGQTVTLRCDPISGHDNLYWYRRVMGKEIKFLLHFVKESKQDESGMPNNRFLAERTGGTYSTLKVQPAELEDSGVYFCASSQGGSGELFFGEGSRLTVL.

The J gene is TRBJ2-3, the V gene TRBV2; D unresolved. Trimming pared 6 bases from V and 3 bases from J, leaving 7 bases between. From germline, CDR1 is SNHLY and CDR2 FYNNEI. CDR3 size: 12 residues. CDR3 residues: CASRAQTDTQYF. The DNA for the CDR3 is TGTGCCAGCAGGGCCCAGACAGATACGCAGTATTTT.

Points on this clonotype: An end of the junction differs from the germline gene, which may be a read error. The genes are TRBV10-3 and TRBJ2-7; D remains unclear. The CDR3 sequence is 13 residues long. Per germline, CDR1 ENHRY and CDR2 SYGVKD. The CDR3 here is CVISESVEVPQYF. DNA for the CDR3: TGTGTCATCAGTGAGTCGGTAGAGGTTCCGCAGTACTTC.

The count of this clonotype is one. No conserved phenylalanine or tryptophan ends this CDR3, so it is likely a read error. The DNA is omitted, as the CDR3 cannot be located on it reliably, and the CDR3 follows TCRdb's listing. This rearrangement joins TRBV5-4 to TRBJ2-3; the table's TRBD1 call for D was not verified on the DNA. Germline CDR1 is SGHNT and CDR2 is YYREEE (reference sequence). The length of the CDR3 is 15 amino acids, counting both ends. The CDR3 protein is CASNKKGQGTDTQYL.

Regarding this clonotype: A read error may explain this, as a much larger clone is one base away. The rearrangement links TRBV6-1 to TRBJ2-1; D not resolved. This CDR3 is built from 13 residues. Germline CDR1 and CDR2: MNHNS and SASEGT. V was shortened by 2 bases and J by 14 bases, with 16 bases between the two germline ends. CDR3 sequence reads: CASSENAAVGKFF. CDR3 coding DNA: TGTGCCAGCAGTGAAAACGCGGCGGTGGGGAAGTTCTTC.

Turning to this clonotype: A read error may be the cause here, since a much bigger clone is one base away. The chain recombines TRBV6-2 or TRBV6-3 with TRBJ2-1; 10 bases are shared with TRBD2. The J call is doubtful: the DNA matches TRBJ2-5 better. Germline V gives CDR1 MNHEY, CDR2 SVGEGT. This CDR3 contains 16 residues. The CDR3: CAGSRIAGGARETQYF. DNA for the CDR3: TGTGCCGGCAGTCGAATAGCGGGAGGAGCGAGGGAGACCCAGTACTTC.

The rearrangement links TRBV10-3 to TRBJ2-5; 9 bases align to TRBD2. The junction had 7 bases not matched to a gene; V was cut back by 9 bases and J by 5 bases. CDR1 ENHRY and CDR2 SYGVKD come from the germline V gene. The CDR3 consists of 13 residues. CDR3 region: CAIGTSRSETQYF. The CDR3 DNA is TGTGCCATTGGGACTAGCAGGAGCGAGACCCAGTACTTC.

With respect to this clonotype: This sequence may be a read error, since a much larger clone differs from it by one base. V gene TRBV29-1 combines with J gene TRBJ2-3; no clear D gene. Trimming took 5 bases from V and 5 from J, leaving 17 bases between them. The germline V gene has CDR1 SQVTM and CDR2 ANQGSEA. The CDR3 covers 14 residues. This chain's CDR3 is CSVWGIPGIDTQYF. The CDR3 coding sequence is TGCAGCGTTTGGGGTATTCCGGGCATAGATACGCAGTATTTT.

A note on this clonotype: Compared with germline, one end of the junction differs, possibly owing to a read error. The V gene is TRBV11-2, the J gene TRBJ2-2; D may be TRBD1 or TRBD2 (5 bases each). Germline assignment: CDR1 SGHAT and CDR2 FQNNGV. The CDR3 length is 17 residues. CDR3 protein: CASILEVTGPNTGEPFF. CDR3 bases: TGTGCCAGCATCTTAGAGGTTACAGGCCCGAACACCGGGGAGCCGTTTTTT. Full variable domain (rest looked up from reference TRBV11-2 and TRBJ2-2): EAGVAQSPRYKIIEKRQSVAFWCNPISGHATLYWYQQILGQGPKLLIQFQNNGVVDDSQLPKDRFSAERLKGVDSTLKIQPAKLEDSAVYLCASILEVTGPNTGEPFFGEGSRLTVL.

Details on this clonotype: One base away lies a much larger clone, so this may be a sequencing read error. The chain recombines TRBV12-3 or TRBV12-4 with TRBJ2-1; perhaps TRBD2 as D (5 bases). Trimming shortened V by 2 bases and J by 5 bases, and 10 bases separated the two germline ends. The CDR3 runs to 14 residues. This CDR3 reads CASSLMEVDNEQFF. CDR3 nucleotides: TGTGCCAGCAGTTTAATGGAGGTAGACAATGAGCAGTTCTTC.

A remark on this clonotype: At one of its ends the junction is not consistent with the germline gene, which may arise from a read error. This chain joins TRBV6-5 and TRBJ1-4, with TRBD1 identical over 7 bases. CDR3 length: 15 amino acids. Germline CDR1 is MNHEY and CDR2 is SVGAGI. CDR3 DNA sequence: TGTGCCAACAGTTACACTGGACAGGTGGAGGAAAAACTGTTTTTT. It translates to CANSYTGQVEEKLFF.

For this clonotype: A much larger clone lies one base from this, so it may be a read error. The chain employs TRBV6-1 and TRBJ2-7; tentatively, D is TRBD2 (5 bases). CDR3 length: 15 residues. Germline CDR1 and CDR2: MNHNS and SASEGT. The CDR3 bases are TGTACCAGCACCCGGACTCTGATCCTCTCCTACGAGCAGTACTTC. Its protein is CTSTRTLILSYEQYF.

This chain uses TRBV12-5 with TRBJ2-1; maybe TRBD1 (5 bases). The CDR3 is 14 residues long. V was trimmed by 1 base and J by 4 bases, leaving 8 bases between them. Per the germline V gene, CDR1 is LGHNT and CDR2 is FRNRAP. DNA for the CDR3: TGTGCTAGTGGTTTGGCTAGGGGTTACAATGAGCAGTTCTTC. Its translation is CASGLARGYNEQFF.

Regarding this clonotype: Since a much larger clone is just one base distant, this may be a read error. The chain has TRBV4-2 and TRBJ1-2; D might be TRBD1 (5 bases). The germline gives CDR1 LGHNA, CDR2 YNFKEQ. V was trimmed by 1 base and J by 7 bases, leaving 13 bases between them. The CDR3 extends over 14 amino acids. In DNA form, the CDR3 reads TGTGCCAGCAGCCAAGGTCTGCAAGGGGCTGGCTACACCTTC. It encodes CASSQGLQGAGYTF.

With respect to this clonotype: This may be a read error, as it is one base from a much larger clone. The gene calls are TRBV6-1 and TRBJ1-1; D possibly corresponds to TRBD1 (6 bases). Per the germline V gene, CDR1 is MNHNS and CDR2 is SASEGT. V shed 7 bases and J shed 7 bases, with 19 bases lying between them. The CDR3 is made up of 14 amino acids. This chain's CDR3 is CASIEAGAFNEAFF. The CDR3 DNA reads as TGTGCCAGCATCGAGGCGGGGGCGTTCAATGAAGCTTTCTTT.

Of note for this clonotype: Germline and junction disagree at one end, which may indicate a read error. The chain recombines TRBV11-2 with TRBJ2-2, with D hard to call. Germline CDR1 SGHAT, CDR2 FQNNGV. CDR3 length: 14 residues. CDR3 in amino acids: CASSIDRLGGELFF. The CDR3 DNA sequence: TGTGCCAGCAGCATAGATCGGTTGGGCGGGGAGCTGTTTTTT.

Notes on this clonotype: The germline gene is not matched at one end of the junction; a read error may be the cause. This chain joins TRBV6-6 and TRBJ2-2, with 11 bases identical to TRBD2. The germline V gene has CDR1 MNHNY and CDR2 SVGAGI (reference sequence). CDR3 length: 18 amino acids. The CDR3 loop is CASSYTSGSLRSSGEPFF. CDR3 DNA sequence: TGTGCCAGCAGTTACACTAGCGGGAGTTTAAGGTCGTCTGGGGAGCCGTTTTTT.

Concerning this clonotype: With a much larger clone just one base away, this may be a read error. V is TRBV6-2 or TRBV6-3 and J is TRBJ1-2; D remains unclear. Germline V lookup: CDR1 MNHEY, CDR2 SVGEGT. The CDR3 length is 13 residues. The CDR3 DNA reads TGTGCCGGCAGTCATAAGATGGACTATGGCTACACCTTC. It codes for CAGSHKMDYGYTF.

This clonotype was counted only a few times. A much larger clonotype is one base distant, so this may be a read error. CDR3 bases: TGCAGCGTTCTCAGCCTCAGTTCCACCGGGGAGCTGTTTTTT. Translation gives CSVLSLSSTGELFF. The rearrangement joins TRBV29-1 to TRBJ2-2; D remains ambiguous. The V end lost 5 bases, the J end lost 4 bases, and 14 bases lay between the germline ends. Per the germline V gene, CDR1 is SQVTM and CDR2 is ANQGSEA. The CDR3 is made up of 14 amino acids.

This clonotype was recorded many times. This chain links TRBV10-2 with TRBJ2-7, with D uncertain. Germline lookup yields CDR1 WSHSY and CDR2 SAAADI. V shed 4 bases and J shed 4 bases, with 5 bases lying between them. This CDR3 comprises 11 residues. The CDR3 sequence is CASSGGYEQYF. The CDR3 coding sequence is TGCGCCAGCAGTGGAGGATACGAGCAGTACTTC.

The genes are TRBV5-4 and TRBJ1-2; 9 bases agree with TRBD1. This CDR3 is built from 15 residues. Trimming cost V 4 bases and J 6 bases; bases outside gene matches: 10. The V gene's germline CDR1 is SGHNT and CDR2 YYREEE (reference sequence). The CDR3 DNA is TGTGCCAGCAGCGGAGGAGGGACAGGGAGAGATGGCTACACCTTC. Translating gives CASSGGGTGRDGYTF.

This clonotype has just a few counts. This chain joins TRBV6-6 and TRBJ2-1; 7 bases are a match to TRBD1. The CDR3 sequence is 14 residues long. After removal of 2 bases from V and 5 bases from J, the junction contained 3 bases not matched to a gene. The germline V gene has CDR1 MNHNY and CDR2 SVGAGI (reference sequence). DNA for the CDR3: TGTGCCAGCAGTTACGGCCAGGGGGACAATGAGCAGTTCTTC. This codes for CASSYGQGDNEQFF.

Comment on this clonotype: The junction differs from germline at one of its ends, possibly a read error. This chain joins TRBV11-2 and TRBJ2-1; D is undetermined. Germline V CDR1 and CDR2: SGHAT, FQNNGV. The CDR3 sequence is 14 residues long. The CDR3 is CVSSPTDGLGERFF. In nucleotides, the CDR3 is TGTGTCAGCAGCCCTACGGATGGGTTGGGCGAGCGGTTCTTC.

CDR3 region: CASSSNTGGSSPLHF. The CDR3 DNA sequence: TGTGCCAGCAGTTCCAATACAGGGGGCAGCTCACCCCTCCACTTT. V and J are TRBV28 and TRBJ1-6; the match to TRBD1 covers 9 bases. The ends lost 4 bases at V and 10 bases at J; junction bases unmatched: 8. Germline CDR1 and CDR2: MDHEN and SYDVKM. The CDR3 has 15 residues.

This clonotype was seen a handful of times. The chain couples TRBV28 to TRBJ2-3; 7 bases line up with TRBD1. This CDR3 region has 14 residues. Trimming took 3 bases from V and 2 from J; bases not matched to a gene: 2. From germline, CDR1 is MDHEN and CDR2 SYDVKM. The CDR3 region is CASSFTGDTDTQYF. DNA of the CDR3: TGTGCCAGCAGTTTCACAGGGGACACAGATACGCAGTATTTT.

Notes on this clonotype: A much larger clone is a single base away; this may be a read error. V usage is TRBV6-1 and J usage is TRBJ1-6; D remains ambiguous. Germline CDR1 MNHNS, CDR2 SASEGT. The length of the CDR3 is 14 residues. CDR3 residues: CTSSEALRSSPLHF. The CDR3 region has the DNA TGTACCAGCAGTGAAGCTCTGAGGAGTTCACCCCTCCACTTT.